Many counts were recorded for the clone carrying this T cell receptor (beta chain). What it binds is unknown. These data belong to a study of T cell repertoires in cytomegalovirus infection. Study-level results: Individuals carrying CMV plus the relevant HLA were identified by cumulative frequency of public TCR beta families. HLA-C-restricted TCR beta clonotypes specific for CMV led the ex vivo response.

A single record per CDR3 protein comes from TCRdb applying MiXCR to the reads. The data hold about 260,000 distinct CDR3 sequences, with approximately 10% observed a single time. The material sequenced was PBMCs. The sequence was obtained from a human donor in good health (CMV status not recorded). Some clones in this sample may be carry-over from other donors' samples.

CDR3 nucleotide sequence: TGTGCCAGCAGCTTAGGACTTGGGACAGCCAACAATTCACCCCTCCACTTT. Its protein is CASSLGLGTANNSPLHF. V usage is TRBV7-2 and J usage is TRBJ1-6, with 7 bases identical to TRBD1. J lost 7 bases, V lost 1 base, and 10 bases had no gene match. The CDR3 spans 17 residues. Germline V CDR1 and CDR2: SGHTA, FQGNSA.